This record concerns one T cell receptor beta chain sequence. The antigen is not known. The data were obtained in a study of T cell responses to AZD1222 COVID-19 vaccine. CDR3 length equals 15 residues. V was pared by 6 bases and J by 2 bases, with 16 bases between. CDR1 and CDR2 from the germline V gene are SGHDN and FVKESK. Generated by immunoSEQ multiplex PCR, the TCRdb table keeps only in-frame clones and is missing some. The sample has roughly 140,000 clones; 88% are singletons. The study, taken as a whole, reports: Samples come after the peak T cell response, not at day 14. Vaccine-related CD4 TCRs covered spike, predominating at 160-218 and 743-854. Clonal diversity may have been underestimated in mostly white British donors. With two AZD1222 doses given, Spike-specific TCR breadth and depth both rose.

The material was peripheral blood, obtained on day 0 of AZD1222 vaccination. This chain uses TRBV14 with TRBJ1-2; D is undetermined. This TCR was recovered from an adult in good health. The CDR3: CASSRPGADNYGYTF. The CDR3 nucleotides are TGTGCCAGCAGTCGACCGGGAGCGGACAACTATGGCTACACCTTC.